Shown below are 21 T cell receptor beta chains from a single sample sequenced in a study of T cells in Graves' hyperthyroidism and ophthalmopathy. There were TCR beta CDR3 regions amplified from RNA transcripts. The HTBI primer set served for first-round RT-PCR of the TCR CDR3. From the multiplex PCR reads, TCRdb called clonotypes with MiXCR, one entry per CDR3 protein. The sample lists approximately 610,000 distinct CDR3 sequences, roughly 15% occurring once. Sequencing was done on a sample of blood. The source is a woman aged 40 to 55 with Graves' ophthalmopathy.

This clonotype came up many times. The genes are TRBV7-8 and TRBJ2-5, with 7 bases lining up with TRBD2. The CDR3 has 15 residues. The germline V gene has CDR1 SGHVS and CDR2 FQNEAQ. Unmatched junction bases numbered 8, after V lost 5 bases and J lost 2 bases. CDR3 sequence: CASSAGTSVQETQYF. The CDR3 DNA is TGTGCCAGCAGCGCCGGCACTAGCGTACAAGAGACCCAGTACTTC.

This clonotype was seen ten or more times. This chain links TRBV12-3 or TRBV12-4 with TRBJ2-7; TRBD1 matches 9 bases. V was pared by 1 base and J by 2 bases, with 9 bases of the junction left unmatched. The CDR3 covers 17 residues. CDR3 residues: CASSLGDPGTGTYEQYF. Here the CDR3 DNA reads TGTGCCAGCAGTTTAGGGGATCCCGGGACAGGGACCTACGAGCAGTACTTC.

This clonotype has only a few counts. The chain combines TRBV12-3 or TRBV12-4 with TRBJ1-1; 9 bases are a match to TRBD1. V shed 5 bases, J shed 1 base, and the junction held 5 bases outside the gene matches. This CDR3 has 15 residues. CDR3 protein: CASSTGGAWNTEAFF. The CDR3, as DNA: TGTGCCAGCAGTACAGGGGGCGCGTGGAACACTGAAGCTTTCTTT.

This clonotype was seen ten or more times. The CDR3 end shows no conserved phenylalanine or tryptophan, and so a read error is likely. The limits of the CDR3 on the DNA are not certain, so only TCRdb's listed CDR3 is given. The chain employs TRBV12-3 or TRBV12-4 and TRBJ2-7; the D call TRBD2 from the table was never checked on the DNA. Termini included, the CDR3 measures 12 amino acids. The CDR3 loop is CASSTRTSGSSL.

The table lists this clonotype with many counts. No conserved phenylalanine or tryptophan ends this CDR3, so it is likely a read error. This chain links TRBV19 with TRBJ1-1, with TRBD1 matching 10 bases. The germline V gene has CDR1 LNHDA and CDR2 SQIVND (reference sequence). CDR3 length: 14 residues. After removal of 4 bases from V and 4 bases from J, the junction contained 3 bases not matched to a gene. The DNA of the CDR3 is TGTGCCAGTAGTAGAGGACAGGGGGGCACTGAAGCTTTCCTT. Protein: CASSRGQGGTEAFL.

In this sample, this clonotype turned up many times. V and J are TRBV6-2 or TRBV6-3 and TRBJ2-2, with D perhaps matching TRBD1 or TRBD2 (5 bases each). The ends were cut back, 10 bases at V and 4 bases at J, with 16 bases in the middle. The V gene's germline CDR1 is MNHEY and CDR2 SVGEGT. The CDR3 sequence is 14 residues long. The CDR3 nucleotides are TGTGCCACCTCCCGGGACCCCCGCACCGGGGAGCTGTTTTTT. Residues: CATSRDPRTGELFF.

Ten or more counts support this clonotype. The chain joins TRBV6-1 to TRBJ1-1; D perhaps matches TRBD1 (5 bases). V was cut by 7 bases and J by 4 bases, with 19 bases left in between. The CDR3 runs to 15 residues. Germline-derived CDR1 and CDR2 are MNHNS and SASEGT. The CDR3 coding sequence is TGTGCCAGCACCGATTCTAACAGGTATGGCACTGAAGCTTTCTTT. Protein: CASTDSNRYGTEAFF.

This clonotype was found many times. A much bigger clone sits one base away, suggesting this may be a read error. The chain has TRBV6-2 or TRBV6-3 and TRBJ1-1, with 9 bases identical to TRBD1. CDR1 and CDR2 (germline): MNHEY, SVGEGT. The CDR3 consists of 17 residues. J gave up 1 base and V 4 bases, and 10 bases lay outside the gene matches. CDR3 in DNA: TGTGCCAGCAGTTCCCCCGGGACAGGGTTATCGAACACTGAAGCTTTCTTT. It codes for CASSSPGTGLSNTEAFF.

This clonotype was observed many times. This chain uses TRBV7-3 with TRBJ2-1; D is perhaps TRBD2 (6 bases). Germline V gene sequence: CDR1 SGHTA, CDR2 FQGTGA. V dropped 3 bases and J dropped 0 bases, with 9 bases sitting between them. CDR3 length: 15 amino acids. The CDR3 is CASSLTRDSYNEQFF. The DNA of the CDR3 is TGTGCCAGCAGCTTGACGCGGGACTCCTACAATGAGCAGTTCTTC.

This clonotype was observed many times. One junction end disagrees with the germline gene, perhaps due to a read error. The rearrangement uses TRBV4-1 and TRBJ1-1; the D is unclear. CDR3 length equals 11 residues. CDR1 and CDR2 (germline): MGHRA, YSYEKL. CDR3 amino acids: CASSSDTEAFF. The CDR3 coding sequence is TGCGCCAGCAGCTCCGACACAGAAGCTTTCTTT.

This clonotype was picked up many times. The chain carries TRBV24-1 and TRBJ2-4; D ambiguous. The CDR3 consists of 13 residues. The germline V gene has CDR1 KGHDR and CDR2 SFDVKD. The ends were cut back, 3 bases at V and 8 bases at J, with 10 bases in the middle. The CDR3 is CATSDPAQDIQYF. For the CDR3, the DNA is TGTGCCACCAGTGATCCGGCGCAGGACATTCAGTACTTC.

The chain is built from TRBV5-1 and TRBJ1-3; D not resolved. CDR3 length: 15 residues. Germline V gene sequence: CDR1 SGHRS, CDR2 YFSETQ. The V and J ends lost 0 bases and 0 bases respectively, with 7 bases between them. CDR3 DNA: TGCGCCAGCAGCTTGGAGTCCTTCTCTGGAAACACCATATATTTT. Encoded protein: CASSLESFSGNTIYF.

This clonotype showed up many times. The chain uses TRBV28 and TRBJ1-6; D unclear. The CDR3 covers 16 residues. Trimming took 1 base from V and 0 from J, leaving 7 bases between them. Germline CDR1 and CDR2: MDHEN and SYDVKM. The CDR3 nucleotides read TGTGCCAGCAGTTTATACGCGAGCTCCTATAATTCACCCCTCCACTTT. The encoded protein is CASSLYASSYNSPLHF.

This clonotype was counted a few times. This chain links TRBV28 with TRBJ1-1; D gene unclear. The length of the CDR3 is 13 residues. The V end was cut by 4 bases, the J end by 12 bases, with 18 bases between. Per the germline V gene, CDR1 is MDHEN and CDR2 is SYDVKM. CDR3 sequence (DNA): TGTGCCAGCAGTTCCCCGGGTAGTCGGCAAACTTTCTTT. This codes for CASSSPGSRQTFF.

The sample holds a few counts of this clonotype. The chain uses TRBV20-1 and TRBJ2-2; 8 nucleotides align to TRBD1. CDR3 length: 12 amino acids. J lost 6 bases, V lost 5 bases, and 2 bases had no gene match. The germline gives CDR1 DFQATT, CDR2 SNEGSKA (reference sequence). CDR3 coding DNA: TGCAGTGCTTGGACAGGGTCCGGGGAGCTGTTTTTT. It encodes CSAWTGSGELFF.

The table lists this clonotype with many counts. The V and J genes are TRBV7-3 and TRBJ1-2; 10 nucleotides align to TRBD1. After removal of 0 bases from V and 5 bases from J, the junction contained 0 bases not matched to a gene. There are 14 residues in the CDR3. Germline assignment: CDR1 SGHTA and CDR2 FQGTGA. The CDR3 sequence is CASSLTGQGYGYTF. In DNA, the CDR3 is TGTGCCAGCAGCTTAACGGGACAGGGGTATGGCTACACCTTC.

This clonotype came up many times. The chain combines TRBV30 with TRBJ1-5; D gene unclear. Germline V CDR1 and CDR2: GTSNPN, SVGIG (reference sequence). V lost 0 bases and J lost 6, with 9 bases in between. This CDR3 has 13 residues. The CDR3 spells CAWSVRNSQPQHF. The CDR3 nucleotides read TGTGCCTGGAGTGTCAGGAACTCTCAGCCCCAGCATTTT.

There are many counts of this clonotype. One end of the junction does not line up with germline, which may come from a read error. The rearrangement links TRBV2 to TRBJ2-7; a possible D gene is TRBD2 (6 bases). CDR3 length: 13 residues. The germline CDR1 and CDR2 sequences are SNHLY and FYNNEI. The DNA of the CDR3 is TGCGGCAGCGGAGGGCAAGCAGGGCTCGAGCAGTACTTC. It is translated as CGSGGQAGLEQYF.

A few counts support this clonotype. A much more abundant neighbour one base away suggests this may be a read error. The chain recombines TRBV11-1 with TRBJ2-6; 8 bases line up with TRBD1. CDR3 size: 19 residues. V shed 0 bases, J shed 4 bases, and the junction held 11 bases outside the gene matches. Germline V lookup: CDR1 SGHAT, CDR2 FQDESV (reference sequence). The CDR3 region is CASSLAPGTGRAGANVLTF. The CDR3 region has the DNA TGTGCCAGCAGCTTAGCGCCGGGGACAGGACGCGCGGGGGCCAACGTCCTGACTTTC.

This clonotype was counted between two and nine times. The chain is built from TRBV11-1 and TRBJ2-2; the D is unclear. Trimming removed 5 bases at V and 2 bases at J, with 18 bases between. CDR1 is SGHAT and CDR2 is FQDESV in the germline V gene (reference sequence). This CDR3 has 17 residues. CDR3 sequence (DNA): TGTGCCAGCAGCCCTATTGGCGGCCCCCCAAACACCGGGGAGCTGTTTTTT. Protein product: CASSPIGGPPNTGELFF.

This clonotype was observed many times. The chain couples TRBV6-2 or TRBV6-3 to TRBJ2-6; D gene unclear. Germline V gives CDR1 MNHEY, CDR2 SVGEGT. V shed 2 bases and J shed 0 bases, with 14 bases lying between them. The length of the CDR3 is 18 residues. CDR3 coding DNA: TGTGCCAGCAGTTACCCGCGACACGATAGCTCTGGGGCCAACGTCCTGACTTTC. The encoded protein is CASSYPRHDSSGANVLTF.